This TCR beta chain is from a study of T cells in localized non-small cell lung cancer. Whole-study findings and limits: Uninvolved adjacent lung, not tumor, had the highest T cell clonality. Sequencing was restricted to one tumor region; therefore, heterogeneity remains possible. A raised T cell density in blood coincided with lengthier overall survival. In adjacent lung, a median about 50 of the top 100 tumor clones were found.

Trimming removed 7 bases from V and 6 bases from J, with 12 bases in between. The CDR3 is 12 residues long. From germline, CDR1 is MDHEN and CDR2 SYDVKM. Only in-frame clones appear in the TCRdb table, and some are missing; sequencing was by immunoSEQ multiplex PCR. Of about 40,000 clones listed, 81% are singletons. The table lists this clone with a few counts. Antigen specificity is unknown. The genes are TRBV28 and TRBJ1-2; D is unclear. This TCR was sampled from a male donor aged 60 or over with stage II lung adenocarcinoma. This material consisted of peripheral blood mononuclear cells, taken before any cancer treatment. The CDR3 nucleotides read TGTGCCAGCATCGGCAGGCTGGATGGCTACACCTTC. This sequence encodes CASIGRLDGYTF.